This TCR beta chain was captured in a study of blood T cells in healthy people across ages. Study findings and constraints: Estimates drawn from one million T cells were deemed to understate diversity.

Concerning this clonotype itself: Its antigen remains unknown.

Using a J-beta primer mix together with a sample-barcoded 5' primer, a second PCR was run for roughly 6 to 12 cycles. TCRdb re-analysed the 5' RACE reads in MiXCR, keeping a single row per CDR3 protein. There are more than 900,000 distinct CDR3 sequences in the sample; less than 25% occur only once, and around 0.75% lies in the top ten. V was shortened by 2 bases and J by 0 bases, with 12 bases between the two germline ends. The CDR3 has 15 residues. Germline lookup yields CDR1 SGHDT and CDR2 YYEEEE. A minimum of 7 million PBMCs was isolated per sample. Separately, the same data were catalogued under a study of T cells of mothers and their children. That publication notes: Each mother gave over 8.5 million TCR beta CDR3 reads; each child, about 3 million.

The rearrangement links TRBV5-6 to TRBJ2-7; the D gene is possibly TRBD2 (6 bases). The sequenced material came from blood. The origin of this receptor is a girl aged 2 to 9 in good health. The CDR3 nucleotides are TGTGCCAGCAGCTTAGATATAGCGGTCTCCTACGAGCAGTACTTC. It encodes CASSLDIAVSYEQYF.